This T cell receptor (beta chain) emerged from a study of CD8+ T cells in alopecia areata. RNA extraction and reverse transcription yielded cDNA as sequencing template. Generated by immunoSEQ multiplex PCR, the TCRdb table keeps only in-frame clones and is missing some. The top ten clones hold 8% to 11% of a sample with under 150,000 clones, about 50% of them seen once. Both CD4+ and CD8+ T cells were separated by sorting PBMCs. Sample: NKG2D-low CD8+ T cells sorted from blood. This sequence was found in a human donor with alopecia areata.

The CDR3 spells CSVVGFRGPLLEAFF. The DNA of the CDR3 is TGCAGCGTTGTGGGATTCAGGGGTCCTCTTTTGGAAGCTTTCTTT. The chain combines TRBV29-1 with TRBJ1-1; TRBD1 is a possible D gene (6 bases). Germline values: CDR1 SQVTM, CDR2 ANQGSEA. The CDR3 spans 15 residues. V shed 4 bases and J shed 8 bases, with 23 bases lying between them.